The 6 T cell receptor beta chains given below trace back to one sample, sequenced in a study of blood T cell repertoires in COVID-19. Clones were read by immunoSEQ multiplex PCR, and TCRdb kept only the in-frame ones, dropping some. The sample records over 250,000 clones, around nine tenths being singletons. Sequencing was performed on peripheral blood. These receptors all come from a man aged 45-65 years with acute or convalescent COVID-19.

This clone was counted a single time. The chain has TRBV5-1 and TRBJ2-3, with D perhaps matching TRBD2 (5 bases). Germline assignment: CDR1 SGHRS and CDR2 YFSETQ. V was trimmed by 4 bases and J by 4 bases, leaving 13 bases between them. The CDR3 totals 14 residues. CDR3 region: CASSEGPASDTQYF. For the CDR3, the DNA is TGCGCCAGCAGCGAGGGTCCGGCCTCAGATACGCAGTATTTT.

The chain carries TRBV16 and TRBJ2-7; D call uncertain. V lost 4 bases to trimming and J lost 6 bases, with 7 bases between them. In germline, CDR1 is KGHSY, CDR2 FQNENV. The CDR3 consists of 11 residues. CDR3 DNA sequence: TGTGCCAGCAGCCCTCAGTCCGAGCAGTACTTC. Encoded protein: CASSPQSEQYF.

This clone showed up just once. This chain connects TRBV2 to TRBJ1-6; D is unclear. V dropped 5 bases and J dropped 8 bases, with 16 bases sitting between them. The CDR3 runs to 15 residues. CDR1 SNHLY and CDR2 FYNNEI come from the germline V gene. CDR3 coding DNA: TGTGCCAGCAGTCTCTCAGGCCAAGAACATTCACCCCTCCACTTT. This encodes CASSLSGQEHSPLHF.

This clone showed up many times. The V call is TRBV30, the J call TRBJ2-6; D is perhaps TRBD2 (5 bases). V lost 3 bases, J lost 0 bases, and 12 bases lay in between. CDR3 size: 16 residues. CDR1 and CDR2 from the germline V gene are GTSNPN and SVGIG (reference sequence). CDR3 protein: CAWRKEAHSGANVLTF. For the CDR3, the DNA is TGTGCCTGGAGAAAGGAGGCGCACTCTGGGGCCAACGTCCTGACTTTC.

The chain recombines TRBV11-2 with TRBJ2-5, with D possibly matching TRBD1 (6 bases). The CDR3 covers 15 residues. V lost 5 bases, J lost 4 bases, and 17 bases lay in between. CDR1 and CDR2 (germline): SGHAT, FQNNGV. The DNA of the CDR3 is TGTGCCAGCAGCCGTAGAGGGGGAGTGGGAGAGACCCAGTACTTC. This gives the protein CASSRRGGVGETQYF.

This clone was recorded only once. The J gene is TRBJ1-1, the V gene TRBV3-1 (or the pseudogene TRBV3-2); 7 bases are shared with TRBD1. J was trimmed by 5 bases and V by 2 bases; bases with no gene match: 11. CDR1 LGHDT and CDR2 YNNKEL come from the germline V gene (reference sequence). The CDR3 spans 16 residues. CDR3 coding DNA: TGTGCCAGCAGCCAACCATTCCACAGGGGAGGAACTGAAGCTTTCTTT. Its protein is CASSQPFHRGGTEAFF.